This TCR beta chain was captured by sequencing in a study of blood T cells in healthy people across ages. Points from the study as a whole: TCR beta diversity correlated strongly with naive T cell percentage. Long-lived donors had more naive CD4+ cells and higher diversity than aged donors.

Only a few counts were recorded for this clonotype. Its antigen remains unidentified. Next came a second PCR, run for 7 to 11 cycles, which used a sample-barcoded 5' primer along with a J-beta primer mix. Every cDNA molecule bore a tag from a template-switch adaptor containing 12 random nucleotides. TCRdb used MiXCR to reprocess the 5' RACE reads, holding one entry per CDR3 protein. The repertoire holds 650,000 to 1,000,000 distinct CDR3 sequences, with roughly 34% as singletons. The CDR3 totals 13 residues. Germline trimming cut 7 bases from V and 4 bases from J; bases unmatched to any gene: 6. In germline, CDR1 is MDHEN, CDR2 SYDVKM. Sample donors were healthy Caucasian individuals that came from Russia, aged 6 to 90.

The chain uses TRBV28 and TRBJ2-7, with 8 bases aligning to TRBD1. This clonotype was sampled from a man aged 18 to 30 in good health. The sequencing input was blood. The CDR3 DNA sequence: TGTGCCAGCAAGAGACAGGGGACTTACGAGCAGTACTTC. Translation gives CASKRQGTYEQYF. The full variable domain, its missing parts supplied by reference TRBV28 and TRBJ2-7, is DVKVTQSSRYLVKRTGEKVFLECVQDMDHENMFWYRQDPGLGLRLIYFSYDVKMKEKGDIPEGYSVSREKKERFSLILESASTNQTSMYLCASKRQGTYEQYFGPGTRLTVT.